Included here is one T cell receptor (beta chain) sequence, with context. Its cognate antigen is unknown. Germline V gene lookup returns CDR1 MDHEN and CDR2 SYDVKM. The CDR3 runs 14 residues. Deletions cut 1 base from V and 0 bases from J, with 6 bases between. This entry is derived from a study of cytomegalovirus exposure and HLA in healthy donors. Findings and caveats of the study: A few CMV-associated chains were confirmed in vitro to be specific for CMV antigens. The study dropped some indistinguishable V segments, TRBV6-2 and TRBV6-3 among them.

Primers for the PCR totalled 60 Vbeta and 13 Jbeta. Assay used: immunoSEQ multiplex PCR; TCRdb lists only in-frame clones, some missing. The sample records under 200,000 clones, roughly 87% being singletons. The chain links TRBV28 to TRBJ1-2; D is unresolved. The sequencing input was PBMCs. The TCR comes from a woman between 50 and 59 years old in good health and CMV-seronegative. The CDR3 DNA is TGTGCCAGCAGTTTATTACCTACTAACTATGGCTACACCTTC. The encoded protein is CASSLLPTNYGYTF.